One sample yielded the 27 T cell receptor beta chains listed below, sequenced in a study of control samples from healthy donors and cancer patients. Measured with immunoSEQ multiplex PCR; TCRdb has only the in-frame clones, and not every one. The sample holds 110,000 to 150,000 clones, approximately 91% seen once. Material for sequencing was blood. These receptors came from a man aged 30-40 years in good health.

Details on this clone: One junction end disagrees with the germline gene, perhaps due to a read error. This chain's CDR3 is CASSLETWVF. The CDR3 region has the DNA TGTGCCAGCAGCTTAGAGACTTGGGTCTTT. This rearrangement joins TRBV7-9 to TRBJ1-1; D unclear. The CDR3 is 10 residues long. The germline gives CDR1 SEHNR, CDR2 FQNEAQ (reference sequence). Complete variable domain (other parts from reference TRBV7-9 and TRBJ1-1): DTGVSQNPRHKITKRGQNVTFRCDPISEHNRLYWYRQTLGQGPEFLTYFQNEAQLEKSRLLSDRFSAERPKGSFSTLEIQRTEQGDSAMYLCASSLETWVFGQGTRLTVV.

The chain combines TRBV5-1 with TRBJ2-1; TRBD2 aligns across 8 bases. The CDR3 extends over 15 amino acids. The V gene's germline CDR1 is SGHRS and CDR2 YFSETQ. The trim removed 3 bases at V and 5 bases at J, leaving 7 bases unmatched. DNA of the CDR3: TGCGCCAGCAGCTCGATGACTAGCGAGGACAATGAGCAGTTCTTC. As protein: CASSSMTSEDNEQFF.

This sequence joins TRBV5-8 and TRBJ1-2, with 7 bases lining up with TRBD1. V lost 7 bases to trimming and J lost 0 bases; unmatched junction nucleotides: 12. The CDR3 contains 16 residues. CDR1 is SGHTS, CDR2 YDEGEE, per germline. DNA of the CDR3: TGTGCCAGCGTCTGGGGGGGGACAGCAGCTAACTATGGCTACACCTTC. Translation gives CASVWGGTAANYGYTF.

The chain links TRBV5-1 to TRBJ2-1; 10 bases are shared with TRBD2. CDR1 is SGHRS and CDR2 is YFSETQ in the germline V gene. The CDR3 length is 17 residues. Trimming cost V 0 bases and J 2 bases; bases outside gene matches: 5. This chain's CDR3 is CASSLAPSGGAYNEQFF. The CDR3 DNA sequence: TGCGCCAGCAGCTTGGCCCCAAGCGGGGGGGCCTACAATGAGCAGTTCTTC.

The chain has TRBV18 and TRBJ2-3, with TRBD2 matching over 9 bases. V gave up 3 bases and J gave up 0 bases; unmatched junction bases: 13. Per germline, CDR1 KGHSH and CDR2 LQKENI. This CDR3 region has 19 residues. The CDR3, as DNA: TGTGCCAGCTCACCCCCGATGGGTAGCGGGGGCCTAAGCACAGATACGCAGTATTTT. This gives the protein CASSPPMGSGGLSTDTQYF.

This clone was seen a few times. This sequence joins TRBV11-1 and TRBJ2-2, with 11 bases that match TRBD2. J gave up 6 bases and V 6 bases, and 6 bases lay outside the gene matches. The CDR3 is 15 amino acids. Germline V gives CDR1 SGHAT, CDR2 FQDESV (reference sequence). The CDR3 loop is CASRLTSGAPGELFF. Written as DNA, the CDR3 is TGTGCCAGCAGACTGACTAGCGGGGCGCCCGGGGAGCTGTTTTTT.

The chain combines TRBV2 with TRBJ1-2; maybe TRBD1 (6 bases). Trimming left V 2 bases short and J 2 bases short, with 9 bases between. Per germline, CDR1 SNHLY and CDR2 FYNNEI. CDR3 length: 14 amino acids. CDR3 loop: CASSESGQNYGYTF. CDR3 DNA sequence: TGTGCCAGCAGTGAAAGTGGACAGAACTATGGCTACACCTTC.

V and J are TRBV7-6 and TRBJ1-1; D not resolved. V was cut by 2 bases and J by 1 base, with 11 bases left in between. The CDR3 runs 15 residues. Germline CDR1 is SGHVS and CDR2 is FNYEAQ. The chain's CDR3 is CASSLSGNGNTEAFF. Written as DNA, the CDR3 is TGTGCCAGCAGCTTATCCGGGAACGGGAACACTGAAGCTTTCTTT.

The gene calls are TRBV4-2 and TRBJ2-3, with 7 positions matching TRBD2. J was trimmed by 2 bases and V by 1 base; bases with no gene match: 0. The CDR3 length is 14 residues. Germline CDR1 is LGHNA and CDR2 is YNFKEQ. CDR3 in DNA: TGTGCCAGCAGCCAAGGACTAGCCACAGATACGCAGTATTTT. It yields the protein CASSQGLATDTQYF.

The chain carries TRBV4-1 and TRBJ2-7, with 7 positions matching TRBD1. This CDR3 contains 17 residues. With 1 base clipped from V and 4 bases from J, the junction kept 13 bases outside the gene matches. Per the germline V gene, CDR1 is MGHRA and CDR2 is YSYEKL. This CDR3 is CASSQGTGDDRAYEQYF. CDR3 nucleotides: TGCGCCAGCAGCCAAGGGACCGGGGATGACAGGGCGTACGAGCAGTACTTC.

This CDR3 reads CASSYRTGTTEAFF. CDR3 DNA sequence: TGTGCCAGCAGTTACCGGACAGGGACCACTGAAGCTTTCTTT. The J gene is TRBJ1-1, the V gene TRBV6-5, with 8 bases aligning to TRBD1. There are 14 residues in the CDR3. Trimming at V came to 2 bases and at J to 4 bases, leaving 3 bases not matched to a gene. In germline, CDR1 is MNHEY, CDR2 SVGAGI.

The rearrangement links TRBV4-1 to TRBJ1-2, with TRBD1 matching over 10 bases. Germline trimming cut 4 bases from V and 7 bases from J; bases unmatched to any gene: 9. Germline V gives CDR1 MGHRA, CDR2 YSYEKL. The CDR3 runs 15 residues. DNA for the CDR3: TGCGCCAGCAGCCTGCAGGACAGGGGGGCGCGTGGCTACACCTTC. Amino acids: CASSLQDRGARGYTF.

The chain is built from TRBV11-2 and TRBJ2-5, with 9 bases identical to TRBD2. Per the germline V gene, CDR1 is SGHAT and CDR2 is FQNNGV. Trimming cost V 5 bases and J 6 bases; bases outside gene matches: 10. The CDR3 is 15 residues long. For the CDR3, the DNA is TGTGCCAGCAGCGCCCTAGCGGGGAGAGGAAAGACCCAGTACTTC. Encoded protein: CASSALAGRGKTQYF. Combining the CDR3 with reference TRBV11-2 and TRBJ2-5 gives the whole variable domain EAGVAQSPRYKIIEKRQSVAFWCNPISGHATLYWYQQILGQGPKLLIQFQNNGVVDDSQLPKDRFSAERLKGVDSTLKIQPAKLEDSAVYLCASSALAGRGKTQYFGPGTRLLVL.

The chain has TRBV2 and TRBJ2-7; D gene uncertain. This CDR3 spans 13 amino acids. The V end lost 7 bases, the J end lost 2 bases, and 12 bases lay between the germline ends. Looked up from germline, CDR1 is SNHLY and CDR2 is FYNNEI. The CDR3 coding sequence is TGTGCCAGCACCCTGTCTGATACCTACGAGCAGTACTTC. This gives the protein CASTLSDTYEQYF. Combining the CDR3 with reference TRBV2 and TRBJ2-7 gives the whole variable domain EPEVTQTPSHQVTQMGQEVILRCVPISNHLYFYWYRQILGQKVEFLVSFYNNEISEKSEIFDDQFSVERPDGSNFTLKIRSTKLEDSAMYFCASTLSDTYEQYFGPGTRLTVT.

The chain links TRBV6-2 or TRBV6-3 to TRBJ2-5, with TRBD2 matching 11 bases. V shed 6 bases and J 3 bases; nucleotides not matched to a gene: 15. The CDR3 sequence is 18 residues long. In germline, CDR1 is MNHEY, CDR2 SVGEGT. The CDR3 DNA reads as TGTGCCAGCAGCCCCTTGCCCATTACTAGCGGGAGAAAAGAGACCCAGTACTTC. Translated: CASSPLPITSGRKETQYF.

This clone has just a few counts. The chain combines TRBV7-9 with TRBJ1-4; 8 bases match TRBD1. V shed 5 bases, J shed 7 bases, and the junction held 6 bases outside the gene matches. This CDR3 is 14 amino acids long. The germline V gene encodes CDR1 SEHNR and CDR2 FQNEAQ (reference sequence). The CDR3: CASSPGQGFEKLFF. The CDR3 coding sequence is TGTGCCAGCAGCCCCGGACAGGGATTTGAAAAACTGTTTTTT.

The CDR3, as DNA: TGTGCCAGCAGCTTAATGGCACTAGCGGGGTCTGGGGCCAACGTCCTGACTTTC. This translates into CASSLMALAGSGANVLTF. This sequence joins TRBV7-3 and TRBJ2-6; TRBD2 aligns across 10 bases. CDR1 and CDR2 (germline): SGHTA, FQGTGA. V shed 1 base and J 1 base; nucleotides not matched to a gene: 4. CDR3 length equals 18 residues.

The V call is TRBV7-3, the J call TRBJ2-2; TRBD1 or TRBD2 may be the D gene (7 bases each). The V and J ends lost 7 bases and 0 bases respectively, with 15 bases between them. CDR3 size: 16 residues. Germline CDR1 and CDR2: SGHTA and FQGTGA. In DNA, the CDR3 is TGTGCCAGCAACCCAGGGGGGGCAGCGAACACCGGGGAGCTGTTTTTT. Protein sequence: CASNPGGAANTGELFF.

This chain's CDR3 is CASSLAGGIYNEQFF. CDR3 coding DNA: TGTGCCAGTAGCTTAGCGGGGGGCATCTACAATGAGCAGTTCTTC. The chain couples TRBV19 to TRBJ2-1; TRBD2 matches at 10 bases. CDR3 length: 15 residues. V shed 6 bases, J shed 3 bases, and the junction held 5 bases outside the gene matches. Germline V gene data show CDR1 as LNHDA and CDR2 as SQIVND (reference sequence).

The CDR3 nucleotides are TGTGCCAGCAGCTACCGACTAGCGGGACTTAATGAGCAGTTCTTC. It yields the protein CASSYRLAGLNEQFF. V and J are TRBV5-4 and TRBJ2-1, with 11 bases identical to TRBD2. V was pared by 3 bases and J by 7 bases, with 6 bases of the junction left unmatched. Germline lookup yields CDR1 SGHNT and CDR2 YYREEE (reference sequence). The CDR3 sequence is 15 residues long.

The genes are TRBV7-9 and TRBJ1-1; D not certain. Trimming cost V 3 bases and J 4 bases, with 9 bases left between them. The CDR3 has 13 residues. In germline, CDR1 is SEHNR, CDR2 FQNEAQ (reference sequence). CDR3 sequence reads: CASSLGISTEAFF. Here the CDR3 DNA reads TGTGCCAGCAGCTTGGGGATTAGCACTGAAGCTTTCTTT.

V and J are TRBV7-9 and TRBJ2-1; TRBD1 aligns across 8 bases. Losses at the gene ends were 5 bases for V and 8 bases for J; bases not matched to a gene: 11. The CDR3 covers 15 residues. CDR1 and CDR2 from the germline V gene are SEHNR and FQNEAQ (reference sequence). The CDR3 DNA sequence: TGTGCCAGCAGCCCTCGACAGGGGTTGGTCGATGAGCAGTTCTTC. It translates to CASSPRQGLVDEQFF.

The rearrangement joins TRBV7-9 to TRBJ2-1; TRBD1 matches at 8 bases. Germline values: CDR1 SEHNR, CDR2 FQNEAQ (reference sequence). The length of the CDR3 is 16 residues. J was trimmed by 4 bases and V by 0 bases; bases with no gene match: 5. CDR3 nucleotide sequence: TGTGCCAGCAGCTTAGCTCGGACAGGGTCATACAATGAGCAGTTCTTC. This translates into CASSLARTGSYNEQFF.

The rearrangement links TRBV9 to TRBJ2-3; 10 bases fit TRBD2. V lost 1 base to trimming and J lost 6 bases; unmatched junction nucleotides: 5. CDR3 length equals 15 residues. Germline V gives CDR1 SGDLS, CDR2 YYNGEE. CDR3 region: CASSVSLAGYDTQYF. DNA of the CDR3: TGTGCCAGCAGCGTATCACTAGCGGGATACGATACGCAGTATTTT.

V usage is TRBV5-1 and J usage is TRBJ2-5; weak D call: TRBD1 (6 bases). Trimming removed 0 bases at V and 2 bases at J, with 8 bases between. This CDR3 comprises 14 residues. The germline gives CDR1 SGHRS, CDR2 YFSETQ. The CDR3 protein is CASSLDREQETQYF. CDR3 bases: TGCGCCAGCAGCTTGGACAGGGAACAAGAGACCCAGTACTTC. Full variable domain (missing parts from reference TRBV5-1 and TRBJ2-5): KAGVTQTPRYLIKTRGQQVTLSCSPISGHRSVSWYQQTPGQGLQFLFEYFSETQRNKGNFPGRFSGRQFSNSRSEMNVSTLELGDSALYLCASSLDREQETQYFGPGTRLLVL.

CDR3 amino acids: CASSYSSYNSPLHF. CDR3 sequence (DNA): TGTGCCAGCAGCTACAGCTCCTATAATTCACCCCTCCACTTT. This chain uses TRBV7-3 with TRBJ1-6; D uncertain. The CDR3 sequence is 14 residues long. V shed 4 bases and J shed 0 bases, with 4 bases lying between them. Germline V lookup: CDR1 SGHTA, CDR2 FQGTGA. The full variable domain, its missing parts supplied by reference TRBV7-3 and TRBJ1-6, is GAGVSQTPSNKVTEKGKYVELRCDPISGHTALYWYRQSLGQGPEFLIYFQGTGAADDSGLPNDRFFAVRPEGSVSTLKIQRTERGDSAVYLCASSYSSYNSPLHFGNGTRLTVT.

This rearrangement joins TRBV6-4 to TRBJ1-2; D ambiguous. The V gene's germline CDR1 is MRHNA and CDR2 SNTAGT. The V gene lost 8 bases and the J gene lost 3 bases, with 7 bases spanning the gap. CDR3 size: 11 residues. CDR3 sequence: CASQVYYGYTF. The CDR3 DNA reads as TGTGCCAGCCAGGTATACTATGGCTACACCTTC.